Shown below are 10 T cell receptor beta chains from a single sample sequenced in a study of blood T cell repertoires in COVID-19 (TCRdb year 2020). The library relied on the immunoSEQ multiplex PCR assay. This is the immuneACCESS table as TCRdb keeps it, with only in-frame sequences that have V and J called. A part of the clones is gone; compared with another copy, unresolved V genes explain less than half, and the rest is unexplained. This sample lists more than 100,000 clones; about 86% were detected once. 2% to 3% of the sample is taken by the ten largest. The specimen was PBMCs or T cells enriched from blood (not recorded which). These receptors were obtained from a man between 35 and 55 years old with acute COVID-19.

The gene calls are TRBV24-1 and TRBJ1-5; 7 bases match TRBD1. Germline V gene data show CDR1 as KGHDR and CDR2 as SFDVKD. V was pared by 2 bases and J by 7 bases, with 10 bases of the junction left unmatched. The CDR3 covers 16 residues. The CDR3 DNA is TGTGCCACCAGTGATTCCTACAGGGGTCTAGGGCAGCCCCAGCATTTT. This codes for CATSDSYRGLGQPQHF.

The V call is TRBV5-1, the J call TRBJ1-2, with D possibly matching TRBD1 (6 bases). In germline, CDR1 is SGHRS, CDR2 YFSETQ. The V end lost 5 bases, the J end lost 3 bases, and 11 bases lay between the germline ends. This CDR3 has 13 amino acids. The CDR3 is CASRAGVDYGYTF. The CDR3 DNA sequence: TGCGCCAGCAGGGCAGGGGTGGACTATGGCTACACCTTC.

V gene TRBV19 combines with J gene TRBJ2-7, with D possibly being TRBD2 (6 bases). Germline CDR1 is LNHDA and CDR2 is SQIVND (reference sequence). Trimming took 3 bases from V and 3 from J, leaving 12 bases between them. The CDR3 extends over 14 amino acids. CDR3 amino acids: CASSIGRGGYEQYF. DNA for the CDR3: TGTGCCAGTAGTATCGGGAGAGGAGGCTACGAGCAGTACTTC.

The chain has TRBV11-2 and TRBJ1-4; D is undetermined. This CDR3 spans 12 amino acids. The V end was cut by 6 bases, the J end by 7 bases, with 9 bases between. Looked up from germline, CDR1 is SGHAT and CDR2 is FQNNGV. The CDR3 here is CASSAGVEKLFF. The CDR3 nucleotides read TGTGCCAGCAGTGCGGGCGTTGAAAAACTGTTTTTT.

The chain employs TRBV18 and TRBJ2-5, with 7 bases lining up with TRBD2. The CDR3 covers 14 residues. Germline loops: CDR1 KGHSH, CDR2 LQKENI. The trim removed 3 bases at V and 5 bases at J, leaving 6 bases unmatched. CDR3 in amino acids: CASSPGEGGETQYF. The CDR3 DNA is TGTGCCAGCTCACCCGGGGAGGGTGGTGAGACCCAGTACTTC.

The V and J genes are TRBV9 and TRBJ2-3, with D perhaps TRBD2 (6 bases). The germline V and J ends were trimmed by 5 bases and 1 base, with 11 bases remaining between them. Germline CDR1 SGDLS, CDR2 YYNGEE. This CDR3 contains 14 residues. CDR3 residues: CASSPSGGTDTQYF. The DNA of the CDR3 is TGTGCCAGCAGTCCCTCGGGAGGCACAGATACGCAGTATTTT.

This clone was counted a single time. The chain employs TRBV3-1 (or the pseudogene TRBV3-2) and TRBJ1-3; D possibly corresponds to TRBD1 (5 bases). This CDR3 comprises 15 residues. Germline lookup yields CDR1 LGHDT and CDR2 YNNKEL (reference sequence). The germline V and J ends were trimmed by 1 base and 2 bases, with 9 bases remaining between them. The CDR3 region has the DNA TGTGCCAGCAGCCAAGGGGTAGGGGCTGGAAACACCATATATTTT. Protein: CASSQGVGAGNTIYF.

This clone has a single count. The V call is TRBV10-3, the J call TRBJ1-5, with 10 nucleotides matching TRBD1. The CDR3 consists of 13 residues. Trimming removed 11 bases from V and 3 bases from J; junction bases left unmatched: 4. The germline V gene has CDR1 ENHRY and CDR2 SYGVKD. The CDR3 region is CAVGQGNNQPQHF. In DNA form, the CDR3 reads TGTGCCGTGGGACAGGGGAACAATCAGCCCCAGCATTTT.

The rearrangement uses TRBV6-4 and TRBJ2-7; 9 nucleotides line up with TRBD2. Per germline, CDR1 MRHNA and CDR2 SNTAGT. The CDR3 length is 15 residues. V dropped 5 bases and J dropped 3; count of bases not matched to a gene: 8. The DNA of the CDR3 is TGTGCCAGCAGTCCACTAGCGGGCAAAAACTACGAGCAGTACTTC. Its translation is CASSPLAGKNYEQYF.

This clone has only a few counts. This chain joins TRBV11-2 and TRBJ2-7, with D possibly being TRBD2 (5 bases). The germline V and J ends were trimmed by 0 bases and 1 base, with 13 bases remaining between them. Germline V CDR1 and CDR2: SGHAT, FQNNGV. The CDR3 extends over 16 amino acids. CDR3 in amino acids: CASSLEPGSQSYEQYF. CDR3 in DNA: TGTGCCAGCAGCTTAGAACCGGGGTCTCAGTCCTACGAGCAGTACTTC.